This T cell receptor beta chain was profiled in a study of identical twins. Overall study findings and caveats: Out-of-frame beta chain sequences displayed weaker excess sharing between twins.

This CDR3 has 15 residues. The ends were cut back, 5 bases at V and 1 base at J, with 13 bases in the middle. In germline, CDR1 is MDHEN, CDR2 SYDVKM. This clonotype was counted between two and nine times. Its antigen is not known. A universal primer site was incorporated via template switching, and the cDNA contained unique molecular identifiers. One entry per CDR3 protein, called by TCRdb with MiXCR from the 5' RACE reads. The sample yields 200,000 to 250,000 distinct CDR3 sequences, around 7% seen once. These data were also filed under a second study, of yellow fever vaccine responses in identical twins.

Sample: memory (CD45RO+) T cells sorted from blood. This chain connects TRBV28 to TRBJ2-3, with unresolved D. This receptor was taken from a woman in her late teens or twenties in good health. The CDR3 DNA reads as TGTGCCAGCAGTAAGGCAGCTGGGGGCACAGATACGCAGTATTTT. Protein sequence: CASSKAAGGTDTQYF.